The TCR beta chain described here comes from a study of T cell responses to AZD1222 COVID-19 vaccine. Some clones are missing from TCRdb's copy, which holds only in-frame ones; the method was immunoSEQ multiplex PCR. The sample carries more than 150,000 clones, 94% recorded once. Germline V CDR1 and CDR2: WNHNN, SYGVQD (reference sequence). Germline trimming cut 2 bases from V and 2 bases from J; bases unmatched to any gene: 10. This CDR3 spans 17 amino acids. This rearrangement joins TRBV10-1 to TRBJ2-7; 9 nucleotides agree with TRBD1. This sequence was found in an adult in good health. Sample: peripheral blood, taken on day 0 of AZD1222 vaccination. The CDR3 nucleotides are TGCGCCAGCAGTGAGAGACAGGGGGGTCCCTCTACCTACGAGCAGTACTTC. Translating it yields CASSERQGGPSTYEQYF.